The 16 T cell receptor beta chains below were found in one sample sequenced in a study of cytomegalovirus exposure and HLA in healthy donors. Using immunoSEQ multiplex PCR, the repertoire was profiled, and TCRdb retains in-frame clones only, with some absent. The repertoire includes about 150,000 clones, 80% to 90% of them detected once, and around 20% sits in the top ten. Material: PBMCs. The source is a man between 18 and 35 years old in good health and CMV-seropositive.

The chain has TRBV27 and TRBJ1-4; the D gene is possibly TRBD1 (5 bases). This CDR3 contains 13 residues. Germline CDR1 reads MNHEY; CDR2 reads SMNVEV (reference sequence). V shed 5 bases and J shed 3 bases, with 7 bases lying between them. CDR3 region: CASSLQANEKLFF. The DNA for the CDR3 is TGTGCCAGCAGTCTACAGGCTAATGAAAAACTGTTTTTT. Together with reference TRBV27 and TRBJ1-4, the CDR3 gives the full variable domain: EAQVTQNPRYLITVTGKKLTVTCSQNMNHEYMSWYRQDPGLGLRQIYYSMNVEVTDKGDVPEGYKVSRKEKRNFPLILESPSPNQTSLYFCASSLQANEKLFFGSGTQLSVL.

The rearrangement joins TRBV7-9 to TRBJ1-5; possibly TRBD1 for D (5 bases). The CDR3 loop spans 14 amino acids. In germline, CDR1 is SEHNR, CDR2 FQNEAQ (reference sequence). Trimming removed 3 bases from V and 6 bases from J, with 12 bases in between. CDR3 residues: CASSFGGDFQPQHF. The DNA of the CDR3 is TGTGCCAGCAGCTTCGGGGGGGATTTTCAGCCCCAGCATTTT.

The gene calls are TRBV6-5 and TRBJ2-2; 9 bases match TRBD1. The CDR3 is 15 amino acids. V lost 5 bases and J lost 1; bases outside the gene matches: 2. Germline loops: CDR1 MNHEY, CDR2 SVGAGI. The CDR3, as DNA: TGTGCCAGCAGTACGGACAGGGGGAACACCGGGGAGCTGTTTTTT. This translates into CASSTDRGNTGELFF.

The rearrangement joins TRBV7-2 to TRBJ2-7; a possible D gene is TRBD1 (5 bases). The CDR3 has 15 residues. V was cut by 7 bases and J by 2 bases, with 18 bases left in between. Germline CDR1 is SGHTA and CDR2 is FQGNSA. CDR3 residues: CASTRDSYLPYEQYF. The CDR3 coding sequence is TGTGCCAGCACCCGCGACAGTTACCTCCCCTACGAGCAGTACTTC.

Written as DNA, the CDR3 is TGTGCCAGTAGTATAATGGGGGGACTTAGCAATCAGCCCCAGCATTTT. This gives the protein CASSIMGGLSNQPQHF. The chain couples TRBV19 to TRBJ1-5; possibly TRBD1 for D (5 bases). The CDR3 has 16 amino acids. V was pared by 2 bases and J by 0 bases, with 11 bases between. Germline lookup yields CDR1 LNHDA and CDR2 SQIVND (reference sequence).

This chain links TRBV21-1 with TRBJ1-2. TRBV21-1 is deemed a pseudogene. The CDR3 extends over 16 amino acids. Written as DNA, the CDR3 is TGTGCCAGCAGCAAACCGTCGTACGGGGAAAACTATGGCTACACCTTC. Residues: CASSKPSYGENYGYTF.

The chain links TRBV5-4 to TRBJ1-3; 11 nucleotides align to TRBD1. Germline-derived CDR1 and CDR2 are SGHNT and YYREEE (reference sequence). V trimming: 4 bases; J trimming: 3 bases; junction bases outside the gene matches: 6. The CDR3 extends over 16 amino acids. CDR3 sequence: CASSPRTGGYGNTIYF. The CDR3 DNA reads as TGTGCCAGCAGCCCCCGGACAGGGGGCTATGGAAACACCATATATTTT.

The CDR3 here is CSVLAGYTF. CDR3 DNA sequence: TGCAGCGTTCTGGCTGGCTACACCTTC. J is TRBJ1-2 and V is TRBV29-1, with D hard to call. Per germline, CDR1 SQVTM and CDR2 ANQGSEA. V was pared by 5 bases and J by 7 bases, with 5 bases between. CDR3 length: 9 residues. The full variable domain, rest sourced from reference TRBV29-1 and TRBJ1-2, is SAVISQKPSRDICQRGTSLTIQCQVDSQVTMMFWYRQQPGQSLTLIATANQGSEATYESGFVIDKFPISRPNLTFSTLTVSNMSPEDSSIYLCSVLAGYTFGSGTRLTVV.

This clone was recorded only once. The chain joins TRBV7-9 to TRBJ2-1; weak D call: TRBD2 (6 bases). Germline V gene data show CDR1 as SEHNR and CDR2 as FQNEAQ (reference sequence). V shed 10 bases and J shed 10 bases, with 14 bases lying between them. The CDR3 consists of 11 residues. The CDR3: CATTRGGEQFF. For the CDR3, the DNA is TGTGCCACCACCCGAGGAGGGGAGCAGTTCTTC. The full variable domain, completed using reference TRBV7-9 and TRBJ2-1, is DTGVSQNPRHKITKRGQNVTFRCDPISEHNRLYWYRQTLGQGPEFLTYFQNEAQLEKSRLLSDRFSAERPKGSFSTLEIQRTEQGDSAMYLCATTRGGEQFFGPGTRLTVL.

The chain couples TRBV11-2 to TRBJ2-7; 12 bases agree with TRBD1. This CDR3 has 16 residues. After removal of 4 bases from V and 4 bases from J, the junction contained 8 bases not matched to a gene. Looked up from germline, CDR1 is SGHAT and CDR2 is FQNNGV. The CDR3: CASSSGGQGAAYEQYF. The CDR3 coding sequence is TGTGCCAGCAGCTCGGGGGGACAGGGGGCAGCATACGAGCAGTACTTC.

This clone was counted only a few times. The CDR3 loop is CASSFRDWEQFF. As DNA, the CDR3 is TGTGCCAGCTCGTTCAGGGATTGGGAGCAGTTCTTC. V and J are TRBV18 and TRBJ2-1; D may be TRBD1 (5 bases). The V end was cut by 6 bases, the J end by 10 bases, with 13 bases between. Germline assignment: CDR1 KGHSH and CDR2 LQKENI. The CDR3 covers 12 residues.

CDR3 nucleotide sequence: TGTGCCAGCAGCGTAGAAGGGGGAGGGTCTGAAGCTTTCTTT. Translation gives CASSVEGGGSEAFF. This rearrangement joins TRBV9 to TRBJ1-1, with D maybe TRBD1 (6 bases). V was trimmed by 0 bases and J by 6 bases, leaving 12 bases between them. Germline V gene lookup returns CDR1 SGDLS and CDR2 YYNGEE. The CDR3 is 14 amino acids.

The chain couples TRBV5-8 to TRBJ2-1; TRBD1 aligns across 8 bases. CDR1 SGHTS and CDR2 YDEGEE come from the germline V gene. The CDR3 has 16 residues. V lost 4 bases and J lost 1; bases outside the gene matches: 7. CDR3 in amino acids: CASSHAQGASYNEQFF. CDR3 sequence (DNA): TGTGCCAGCAGCCACGCCCAGGGGGCGTCCTACAATGAGCAGTTCTTC.

V usage is TRBV4-1 and J usage is TRBJ1-3; a weak D match, TRBD1 (5 bases). Germline assignment: CDR1 MGHRA and CDR2 YSYEKL. V gave up 6 bases and J gave up 5 bases, with 14 bases separating them. This CDR3 contains 14 residues. In DNA form, the CDR3 reads TGCGCCAGCAGAGACCCAGGGAGGAGAAACACCATATATTTT. Translating it yields CASRDPGRRNTIYF.

The chain's CDR3 is CAISGTGEGGTEAFF. The CDR3 bases are TGTGCCATCAGTGGGACAGGGGAAGGTGGCACTGAAGCTTTCTTT. The chain employs TRBV10-3 and TRBJ1-1, with 9 bases lining up with TRBD1. V was pared by 4 bases and J by 4 bases, with 7 bases of the junction left unmatched. Germline V gene lookup returns CDR1 ENHRY and CDR2 SYGVKD. This CDR3 has 15 residues.

The rearrangement joins TRBV4-3 to TRBJ2-1, with D perhaps matching TRBD1 (5 bases). CDR3 length: 13 residues. Germline CDR1 is LGHNA and CDR2 is YSLEER. V gave up 4 bases and J gave up 9 bases, with 13 bases separating them. CDR3 coding DNA: TGCGCCAGCAGCCTTGGGGCCGGCGGTGAGCAGTTCTTC. It translates to CASSLGAGGEQFF.